The sequence of this T cell receptor beta chain was determined in a study of Ad26.COV2.S vaccination and SARS-CoV-2 variants. Treatment indicated: about 20 received Ad26.COV2.S at low or high dose, single or two shots; roughly five received placebo; per-sample allocation not given. The study sampled participants on day 63 after the first vaccine or placebo injection. TCRdb's copy holds only in-frame clones and misses some; the assay was immunoSEQ multiplex PCR. The data contain about 410,000 clones, around nine tenths of them seen just once; the ten biggest clones take up 1.5% to 2%. The TCR comes from a person between 18 and 65 years old who received the Ad26.COV2.S COVID-19 vaccine or a placebo. The sequenced sample was peripheral blood, obtained in a trial of Ad26.COV2.S vaccine versus placebo.

In nucleotides, the CDR3 is TGTGCCACCAGTGAGCGGGGTTTGACAGATACGCAGTATTTT. This sequence encodes CATSERGLTDTQYF. The chain recombines TRBV24-1 with TRBJ2-3; weak D call: TRBD2 (6 bases). The V end was cut by 4 bases, the J end by 3 bases, with 10 bases between. The germline V gene has CDR1 KGHDR and CDR2 SFDVKD. The CDR3 has 14 residues.